This TCR beta chain was profiled in a study of blood T cell repertoires in COVID-19 (dated by TCRdb to about 2020). With respect to the entire study: The collaborator samples originated in the United States, Italy and Spain and spanned the acute and convalescent phases of COVID-19. The material from the prospective study consisted of cDNA or gDNA derived from T cells, B-cell-depleted T cells, or PBMCs. Subjects who had been exposed to COVID-19, were actively infected with it, or had recovered from it provided the deeply sampled blood TCRbeta repertoires that made up the dataset. The repertoires were released in a freely available public database intended as a resource for research on the immune response to SARS-CoV-2. Samples came from the ongoing ImmuneRACE study (first 160 participants) plus 1,254 subjects from 6 global collaborators. Nearly every sample came with metadata listing a de-identified subject ID, COVID-19 status, age in years and sex. Where available, HLA class I and class II types were taken from metadata supplied by the sample provider and were not determined by assay-based typing.

TCRbeta CDR3 regions were amplified from genomic DNA by means of the immunoSEQ Assay, a bias-controlled multiplex PCR. On the authors' methods: The number of nucleated cells in each sample was estimated by amplification of reference gene primers within the assay. To quantify the absolute abundance of each unique TCRbeta CDR3 rearrangement, sequence reads were collapsed and filtered. Productive Simpson clonality was computed per sample as the square root of Simpson's diversity index over productive rearrangements. Not all clones reach the TCRdb copy of this immuneACCESS table, which keeps in-frame sequences only. Checked studies attribute under half of the gap to unresolved V genes and leave the rest unexplained. V, J and clone size reflect that table, while D and trimming were determined from the DNA. The sample contains about 72,000 clones, roughly 85% of them found a single time. The biggest ten clones account for approximately 18% of the sample.

Deletion took 10 bases off V and 7 bases off J, with a span of 16 bases between the germline ends. Including cysteine and phenylalanine, the CDR3 has 12 amino acids. Just the 36-base CDR3 DNA is kept, in frame starting at base 1. CDR1 and CDR2 were assigned from the germline V gene (reference sequence) as SEHNR and FQNEAQ. Collaborating institutions collected whole blood in K2EDTA tubes following their own protocols. For TCRbeta analysis, collaborators shipped samples in one of three forms: frozen whole blood, isolated PBMCs, or DNA extracted from either of those sample types. The investigation overall reported the following: The quantity of clinical and demographic metadata differed by source and by participant and was supplied without curation.

A note on this clone: Its antigen remains undetermined. Base qualities are not at hand, and no much larger clone is one base apart.

The clonotype originates from a woman older than 75 with acute or convalescent COVID-19. In this chain, TRBV7-9 is recombined with TRBJ1-2; no D gene can be assigned with confidence. Input material: peripheral blood. This receptor has the CDR3 CAIWGASFGYTF. Read as DNA, the sequence is TGTGCCATCTGGGGAGCATCGTTTGGCTACACCTTC.